This entry describes one T cell receptor beta chain. Its specificity is unknown. TCRdb itself ran the RT-PCR reads through MiXCR, one entry per CDR3 protein. The table includes 560,000 or so distinct CDR3 sequences, 6% to 9% detected once. This sample is drawn from a study of response to subunit inactivated influenza vaccine. General study findings and limits: The authors put forward the suggestion that each seasonal influenza vaccination may bring in only a limited number of new T cells.

V gave up 2 bases and J gave up 4 bases, with 11 bases separating them. Per the germline V gene, CDR1 is SGHTA and CDR2 is FQGNSA. The CDR3 runs to 15 residues. The rearrangement uses TRBV7-2 and TRBJ2-2, with D perhaps TRBD1 (5 bases). The material was PBMCs from blood, obtained less than 25 months after vaccination. This receptor was obtained from a man aged 50 to 69 who received an inactivated influenza vaccine. This CDR3 reads CASSLSGQGTGELFF. The CDR3 coding sequence is TGTGCCAGCAGCTTATCGGGCCAGGGCACCGGGGAGCTGTTTTTT. The full variable domain, its missing parts supplied by reference TRBV7-2 and TRBJ2-2, is GAGVSQSPSNKVTEKGKDVELRCDPISGHTALYWYRQSLGQGLEFLIYFQGNSAPDKSGLPSDRFSAERTGGSVSTLTIQRTQQEDSAVYLCASSLSGQGTGELFFGEGSRLTVL.